The clone carrying this T cell receptor (beta chain) was seen a few times. The antigen remains unidentified. There was relapse after autologous stem cell transplantation in every patient, and there was variation in brentuximab vedotin exposure. Germline CDR1 reads MNHNS; CDR2 reads SASEGT. This CDR3 contains 15 residues. V was clipped by 0 bases and J by 0 bases, with 8 bases between them. These data are taken from a study of PD-1 blockade in classical Hodgkin lymphoma. Study results and caveats: Relapsed/refractory patients reportedly had the lowest baseline TCR diversity, below newly diagnosed patients, who were below healthy donors. It was among complete responders that baseline diversity resembled that of newly diagnosed patients.

The repertoire was sequenced with immunoSEQ multiplex PCR; TCRdb's copy has only in-frame clones and lacks some. Here the sample spans under 25,000 clones, around 80% being singletons. V is TRBV6-1 and J is TRBJ1-2, with D hard to call. The TCR was taken from a human donor with classical Hodgkin lymphoma. Material: peripheral blood mononuclear cells (PBMCs), obtained before the second cycle of nivolumab. The CDR3 sequence: CASSEARGANYGYTF. Here the CDR3 DNA reads TGTGCCAGCAGTGAAGCCCGAGGAGCTAACTATGGCTACACCTTC.